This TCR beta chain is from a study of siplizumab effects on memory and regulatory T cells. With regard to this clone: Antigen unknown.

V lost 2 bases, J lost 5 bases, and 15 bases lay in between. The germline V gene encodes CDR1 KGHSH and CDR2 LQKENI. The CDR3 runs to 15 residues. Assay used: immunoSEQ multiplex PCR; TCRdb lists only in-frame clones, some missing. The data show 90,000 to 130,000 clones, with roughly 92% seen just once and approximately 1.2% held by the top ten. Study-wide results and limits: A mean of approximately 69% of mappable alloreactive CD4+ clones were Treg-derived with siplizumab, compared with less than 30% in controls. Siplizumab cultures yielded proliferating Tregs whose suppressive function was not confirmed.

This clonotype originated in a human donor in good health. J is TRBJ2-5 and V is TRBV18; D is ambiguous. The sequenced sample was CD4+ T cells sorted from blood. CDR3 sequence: CASSPYDAVGETQYF. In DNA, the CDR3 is TGTGCCAGCTCACCATATGATGCGGTGGGGGAGACCCAGTACTTC.